The present T cell receptor beta chain was sequenced within a study of T cell responses to AZD1222 COVID-19 vaccine. Germline loops: CDR1 GTSNPN, CDR2 SVGIG (reference sequence). The CDR3 is made up of 13 amino acids. Trimming cost V 5 bases and J 1 base; bases outside gene matches: 4. Repertoires were generated with immunoSEQ multiplex PCR, while TCRdb's copy carries only in-frame clones and drops some. The profile covers 130,000 or so clones, with 89% appearing a single time and under 3.5% taken by the ten largest. The receptor was isolated from an adult in good health. Sequencing used peripheral blood, obtained on day 0 of AZD1222 vaccination. The rearrangement links TRBV30 to TRBJ1-1, with TRBD1 identical over 7 bases. CDR3 in amino acids: CAWWRQGNTEAFF. CDR3 DNA sequence: TGTGCCTGGTGGCGACAGGGGAACACTGAAGCTTTCTTT.